This T cell receptor (beta chain) stems from a study of blood T cell repertoires in COVID-19. About the study: The analysed material was cDNA or gDNA that came from T cells, B-cell-depleted T cells, or PBMCs.

CDR3 length: 17 amino acids. Germline assignment: CDR1 KGHSH and CDR2 LQKENI. Trimming took 0 bases from V and 1 from J, leaving 13 bases between them. Under the authors' procedure: Counts of nucleated cells, estimated from reference gene primer amplification, were obtained. Sequencing was performed with immunoSEQ multiplex PCR; in TCRdb, only in-frame clones are kept and a portion is missing. The DNA was the basis for D and trimming; V, J and clone size are from that table. Among some 150,000 clones, 76% were seen once, and the ten largest hold approximately 5%. This receptor was taken from a woman older than 75 with active or convalescent COVID-19. Sequenced: peripheral blood. The rearrangement joins TRBV18 to TRBJ2-1; the D gene is possibly TRBD1 (5 bases). The CDR3, as DNA: TGTGCCAGCTCACCACCGCAGGGCAGGGCTTCCTACAATGAGCAGTTCTTC. Translation: CASSPPQGRASYNEQFF.